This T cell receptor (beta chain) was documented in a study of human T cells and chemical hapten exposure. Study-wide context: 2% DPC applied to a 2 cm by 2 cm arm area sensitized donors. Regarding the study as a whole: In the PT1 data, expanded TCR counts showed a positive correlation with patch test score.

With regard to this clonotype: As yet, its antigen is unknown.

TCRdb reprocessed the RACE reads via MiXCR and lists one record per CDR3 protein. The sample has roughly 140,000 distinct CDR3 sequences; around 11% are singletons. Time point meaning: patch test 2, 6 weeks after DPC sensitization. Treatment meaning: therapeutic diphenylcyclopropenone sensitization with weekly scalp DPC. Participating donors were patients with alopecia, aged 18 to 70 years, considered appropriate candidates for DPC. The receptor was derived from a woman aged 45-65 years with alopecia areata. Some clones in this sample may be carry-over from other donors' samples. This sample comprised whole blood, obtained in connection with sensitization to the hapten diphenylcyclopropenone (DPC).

CDR3 in DNA: TGTGCCAGCTCACAGGGACAGGTCAACACTGAAGCTTTCTTT. Residues: CASSQGQVNTEAFF. The V call is TRBV18, the J call TRBJ1-1, with 8 positions matching TRBD1. From germline, CDR1 is KGHSH and CDR2 LQKENI. Trimming removed 4 bases from V and 2 bases from J; junction bases left unmatched: 3. The CDR3 has 14 amino acids.